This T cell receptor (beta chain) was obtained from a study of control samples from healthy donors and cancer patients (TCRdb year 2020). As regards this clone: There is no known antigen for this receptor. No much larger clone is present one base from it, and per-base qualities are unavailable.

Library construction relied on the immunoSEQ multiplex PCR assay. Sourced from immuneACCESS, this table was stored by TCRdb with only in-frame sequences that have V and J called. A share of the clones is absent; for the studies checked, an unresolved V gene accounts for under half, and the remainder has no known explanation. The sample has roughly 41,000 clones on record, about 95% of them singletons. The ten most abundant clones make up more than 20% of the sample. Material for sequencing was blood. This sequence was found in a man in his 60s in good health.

The CDR3: CASSPQPGENTEAFF. The sequence in DNA is TGTGCCAGCTCACCACAGCCAGGCGAAAACACTGAAGCTTTCTTT. The receptor chain draws on TRBV18 and TRBJ1-1; the D gene lacks a confident call. Trimming removed 1 base from V and 2 bases from J, leaving 11 bases between the germline ends. Looking up the germline V gene yields CDR1 KGHSH and CDR2 LQKENI. The cysteine opens and the phenylalanine closes a CDR3 of 15 amino acids. Only the CDR3 region is kept as DNA, spanning 45 bases read in frame from base 1.